The rows below give T cell receptor beta chains drawn from one sample of a study of response to subunit inactivated influenza vaccine. TCRdb processed the RT-PCR reads anew with MiXCR; each CDR3 protein has one entry. The sample has about 540,000 distinct CDR3 sequences, 12% to 15% seen once; the top ten hold approximately 12%. Sequencing used PBMCs from blood, obtained 11 to 12 days after vaccination. The receptors stem from a man in his fifties or sixties who received an inactivated influenza vaccine. CDR3s include the opening cysteine and the closing phenylalanine or tryptophan. Fields, in order: D gene, clone size, V gene, J gene, CDR3 DNA, CDR3 protein. A D gene is named only where the DNA matches it firmly. Size is omitted from some rows. Given values are once, few, many or a class for expanded clones.

d_call: TRBD2
clone_size: NA
v_call: TRBV7-2
j_call: TRBJ2-1
cdr3_nt: TGTGCCAGCAGCTTAGAGGGGACTAGAAACTACAATGAGCAGTTCTTC
cdr3_aa: CASSLEGTRNYNEQFF

d_call: TRBD1
clone_size: few
v_call: TRBV12-3/TRBV12-4
j_call: TRBJ1-6
cdr3_nt: TGTGCCAGCAGTTTAGCCGCCCAACGGACAGGACGGCTCCACTTT
cdr3_aa: CASSLAAQRTGRLHF

d_call: NA
clone_size: NA
v_call: TRBV7-2
j_call: TRBJ2-5
cdr3_nt: TGTGCCAGCAGCCCCCCGTGGGGGCGAGAGACCCAGTACTTC
cdr3_aa: CASSPPWGRETQYF

d_call: TRBD1
clone_size: NA
v_call: TRBV10-3
j_call: TRBJ2-7
cdr3_nt: TGTGCCATCAGCGCCGCCGGAGGGACAGGGGCCTACGAGCAGTACTTC
cdr3_aa: CAISAAGGTGAYEQYF

d_call: TRBD2
clone_size: NA
v_call: TRBV5-1
j_call: TRBJ2-3
cdr3_nt: TGCGCCAGCAGCTTGGGACTAGCGGGAGACGCAGATACGCAGTATTTT
cdr3_aa: CASSLGLAGDADTQYF

d_call: TRBD1
clone_size: NA
v_call: TRBV6-5
j_call: TRBJ1-1
cdr3_nt: TGTGCCAGCAGTTTGGACAGGGGGCGGGGGACTGAAGCTTTCTTT
cdr3_aa: CASSLDRGRGTEAFF

d_call: NA
clone_size: NA
v_call: TRBV7-9
j_call: TRBJ1-2
cdr3_nt: TGTGCCAGCAGCTTAGTGGTCTCGGACTATGGCTACACCTTC
cdr3_aa: CASSLVVSDYGYTF

d_call: TRBD1
clone_size: few
v_call: TRBV11-2
j_call: TRBJ2-7
cdr3_nt: TGTGCCAGCAGCTTATCCCCGACAGGGGTTATTTCCTACGAGCAGTACTTC
cdr3_aa: CASSLSPTGVISYEQYF

d_call: NA
clone_size: few
v_call: TRBV11-2
j_call: TRBJ2-1
cdr3_nt: TGTGCCAGCAGCTTACACGGATACAATGAGCAGTTCTTC
cdr3_aa: CASSLHGYNEQFF

d_call: NA
clone_size: NA
v_call: TRBV6-2/TRBV6-3
j_call: TRBJ2-7
cdr3_nt: TGTGCCAGCAGTTACTTAGGGGAAAGCTACGAGCAGTACTTC
cdr3_aa: CASSYLGESYEQYF

d_call: NA
clone_size: NA
v_call: TRBV29-1
j_call: TRBJ1-1
cdr3_nt: TGCAGCGACCACACTGAAGCTTTCTTT
cdr3_aa: CSDHTEAFF

d_call: NA
clone_size: NA
v_call: TRBV19
j_call: TRBJ2-2
cdr3_nt: TGTGCCAGTAGTAATTCGGGGGTTAAAAACACCGGGGAGCTGTTTTTT
cdr3_aa: CASSNSGVKNTGELFF

d_call: NA
clone_size: NA
v_call: TRBV29-1
j_call: TRBJ1-1
cdr3_nt: TGCAGCGTTGAATTTCCTGCCAGGAACACTGAAGCTTTCTTT
cdr3_aa: CSVEFPARNTEAFF

d_call: NA
clone_size: many
v_call: TRBV18
j_call: TRBJ1-3
cdr3_nt: TGTGCCAGCTCACCATCCTCATCCTCTGGAAACACCATATATTTT
cdr3_aa: CASSPSSSSGNTIYF

d_call: NA
clone_size: NA
v_call: TRBV10-3
j_call: TRBJ1-1
cdr3_nt: TGTGCCATCAGTTCCGGCCCCCTAGGAGTGAACACTGAAGCTTTCTTT
cdr3_aa: CAISSGPLGVNTEAFF

d_call: NA
clone_size: NA
v_call: TRBV3-1
j_call: TRBJ1-3
cdr3_nt: TGTGCCAGCAGCCAGAGCGACAGTGCCGGAAACACCATATATTTT
cdr3_aa: CASSQSDSAGNTIYF

d_call: NA
clone_size: few
v_call: TRBV7-9
j_call: TRBJ2-1
cdr3_nt: TGTGCCAGCACTCCCGAGCTTGGCGAGCAGTTCTTC
cdr3_aa: CASTPELGEQFF

d_call: NA
clone_size: NA
v_call: TRBV20-1
j_call: TRBJ1-6
cdr3_nt: TGCAGTGCTAGAGATCTCGGACGGGGAAATTCACCCCTCCACTTT
cdr3_aa: CSARDLGRGNSPLHF

d_call: TRBD1
clone_size: NA
v_call: TRBV18
j_call: TRBJ2-3
cdr3_nt: TGTGCCAGCTACGGACAGGGGAAAGATACGCAGTATTTT
cdr3_aa: CASYGQGKDTQYF

d_call: NA
clone_size: once
v_call: TRBV20-1
j_call: TRBJ2-5
cdr3_nt: TGCAGTGTGAGAACAGGGCTCCAAGAGACCCAGTACTTC
cdr3_aa: CSVRTGLQETQYF

d_call: NA
clone_size: few
v_call: TRBV4-1
j_call: TRBJ2-2
cdr3_nt: TGCGCCAGCAGCCTAGACCGCGGAGGGCGGGAGCTGTTTTTT
cdr3_aa: CASSLDRGGRELFF

d_call: NA
clone_size: few
v_call: TRBV7-9
j_call: TRBJ2-6
cdr3_nt: TGTGCCAGCAACTTTGTTGGGGCCAACGTCCTGACTTTC
cdr3_aa: CASNFVGANVLTF

d_call: NA
clone_size: few
v_call: TRBV15
j_call: TRBJ1-2
cdr3_nt: TGTGCCACCAGCCTCGGAGGGTATGGCTACACCTTC
cdr3_aa: CATSLGGYGYTF

d_call: NA
clone_size: NA
v_call: TRBV18
j_call: TRBJ2-3
cdr3_nt: TGTGCCAGCTCCGCATCGGGCGGGTTTACAGATACGCAGTATTTT
cdr3_aa: CASSASGGFTDTQYF

d_call: NA
clone_size: few
v_call: TRBV5-1
j_call: TRBJ2-3
cdr3_nt: TGCGCCAGCAGCTTGTCAATAATAGAAACAGGTCCAGATACGCAGTATTTT
cdr3_aa: CASSLSIIETGPDTQYF

d_call: NA
clone_size: NA
v_call: TRBV5-1
j_call: TRBJ2-2
cdr3_nt: TGCGCCAGCAGCTTGGGAAGCTCCGGGGAGCTGTTTTTT
cdr3_aa: CASSLGSSGELFF

d_call: TRBD1
clone_size: NA
v_call: TRBV20-1
j_call: TRBJ1-1
cdr3_nt: TGCAGTGCCCTGTGGACAGGCGACACTGAAGCTTTCTTT
cdr3_aa: CSALWTGDTEAFF

d_call: NA
clone_size: NA
v_call: TRBV4-3
j_call: TRBJ2-2
cdr3_nt: TGCGCCAGCAGCCATGGCAGGATCACCGGGGAGCTGTTTTTT
cdr3_aa: CASSHGRITGELFF

d_call: NA
clone_size: NA
v_call: TRBV25-1
j_call: TRBJ1-3
cdr3_nt: TGTGCCAGCAATGCGGCGGGGTTTGGAAACACCATATATTTT
cdr3_aa: CASNAAGFGNTIYF

d_call: NA
clone_size: many
v_call: TRBV12-3/TRBV12-4
j_call: TRBJ2-4
cdr3_nt: TGTGCCAGCAGTTTATGGCGGGGCGAGCTAGCCAAAAACATTCAGTACTTC
cdr3_aa: CASSLWRGELAKNIQYF

d_call: NA
clone_size: few
v_call: TRBV18
j_call: TRBJ1-2
cdr3_nt: TGTGCCAGCTCACCACGCATGATGGACTATGGCTACACCTTC
cdr3_aa: CASSPRMMDYGYTF

d_call: TRBD2
clone_size: NA
v_call: TRBV7-9
j_call: TRBJ2-7
cdr3_nt: TGTGCCAGCAGCTTATTCGTCGGGAGGGCAGGATACGAGCAGTACTTC
cdr3_aa: CASSLFVGRAGYEQYF

d_call: NA
clone_size: NA
v_call: TRBV6-2/TRBV6-3
j_call: TRBJ2-7
cdr3_nt: TGTGCCAGCAGTTCGGCTGGTGCAATTCAGGACGAGCAGTACTTC
cdr3_aa: CASSSAGAIQDEQYF

d_call: NA
clone_size: many
v_call: TRBV7-9
j_call: TRBJ2-7
cdr3_nt: TGTGCCAGCAGCCCCTCCCCAGGGAGCGAGCAGTACTTC
cdr3_aa: CASSPSPGSEQYF

d_call: NA
clone_size: few
v_call: TRBV6-1
j_call: TRBJ2-5
cdr3_nt: TGTGCCAGCAGAGCACGGACGTACCAAGAGACCCAGTACTTC
cdr3_aa: CASRARTYQETQYF